This TCR beta chain emerged from a study of radiotherapy plus CTLA-4 blockade in lung cancer (dated by TCRdb to 2016 to 2018). Regarding the study in general: Objective responses were observed in 15% to 20% of enrolled patients, and disease control was achieved in approximately 29%. Findings and caveats that apply to the study as a whole: After treatment with radiotherapy and ipilimumab, TCR clones that came from tumors expanded in the peripheral blood. The strongest predictors of response were reported to be early dynamic shifts in blood T cell clones along with a rise in serum interferon-beta following radiation.

This clone has only one observation. What this receptor recognizes is not known. Base qualities were left out, and no much larger clone turns up one base away. CDR1 and CDR2 were assigned from the germline V gene as MGHDK and SYGVNS. CDR3 length: 17 amino acids, cysteine to phenylalanine. The sequence is cut down to CDR3 DNA, 51 bases in frame from base 1. Trimming removed 3 bases from V and 4 bases from J, leaving 20 bases between the germline ends. Preparation of the library involved the immunoSEQ multiplex PCR assay. TCRdb took this table from immuneACCESS and kept in-frame rearrangements with V and J called. Such tables lack part of the clones; where checked against another copy, unresolved V genes explain under half of the gap, and the rest is unexplained. The sample yields roughly 100,000 clones; more than 70% were counted once. The ten biggest clones cover under 2.5% of the sample. In this study, focal radiation therapy paired with CTLA-4 blockade (ipilimumab) was tested in patients who had chemo-refractory metastatic non-small-cell lung cancer.

The specimen comprised peripheral blood, sampled from a patient treated with radiotherapy plus ipilimumab. This clonotype was sampled from a human donor with non-small cell lung cancer that progressed on radiotherapy plus ipilimumab. Some clones in this sample may be carry-over from other donors' samples. This sequence uses TRBV25-1 and TRBJ2-3; TRBD1 is possibly the D segment (6 matching bases). The sequenced DNA is TGTGCCAGCAGTGACCTTCCCCCAGGGGCTGCCCCAGATACGCAGTATTTT. It is translated as CASSDLPPGAAPDTQYF. The full variable domain, with segments outside the CDR3 supplied by the reference TRBV25-1 and TRBJ2-3 proteins, appears as EADIYQTPRYLVIGTGKKITLECSQTMGHDKMYWYQQDPGMELHLIHYSYGVNSTEKGDLSSESTVSRIRTEHFPLTLESARPSHTSQYLCASSDLPPGAAPDTQYFGPGTRLTVL.